Presented here are 25 T cell receptor beta chains from one specimen sequenced in a study of cytomegalovirus exposure and HLA in healthy donors. PCR amplification relied on 60 Vbeta primers (plus 13 Jbeta primers). TCRdb's copy holds only in-frame clones and misses some; the assay was immunoSEQ multiplex PCR. The data show fewer than 200,000 clones, approximately 78% seen once. The material sequenced was PBMCs. These receptors came from a girl aged 2 to 10 in good health and CMV-seropositive.

The CDR3 coding sequence is TGTGCCAGCAGCTTGATTCCTGGACAGCAAGAGACCCAGTACTTC. Protein product: CASSLIPGQQETQYF. The chain combines TRBV5-4 with TRBJ2-5, with TRBD1 as a possible D gene (6 bases). Between the trimmed V and J ends, which lost 1 base and 2 bases, there was a span of 12 bases. The length of the CDR3 is 15 residues. CDR1 and CDR2 (germline): SGHNT, YYREEE (reference sequence).

The V gene is TRBV7-8, the J gene TRBJ1-5; no definite D call. Germline loops: CDR1 SGHVS, CDR2 FQNEAQ. V was cut by 5 bases and J by 4 bases, with 18 bases left in between. The CDR3 sequence is 16 residues long. Written as DNA, the CDR3 is TGTGCCAGCAGCCCTGAGTGGTACAGTAATAATCAGCCCCAGCATTTT. Residues: CASSPEWYSNNQPQHF. The whole variable domain, remainder taken from reference TRBV7-8 and TRBJ1-5, is GAGVSQSPRYKVAKRGQDVALRCDPISGHVSLFWYQQALGQGPEFLTYFQNEAQLDKSGLPSDRFFAERPEGSVSTLKIQRTQQEDSAVYLCASSPEWYSNNQPQHFGDGTRLSIL.

The V call is TRBV15, the J call TRBJ1-2, with TRBD1 matching over 10 bases. Germline CDR1 LNHNV, CDR2 YYDKDF (reference sequence). V lost 2 bases to trimming and J lost 5 bases; unmatched junction nucleotides: 8. The CDR3 has 16 amino acids. The CDR3 DNA sequence: TGTGCCACCAGCAGACTCTCGGGACAGGGGATATATGGCTACACCTTC. This encodes CATSRLSGQGIYGYTF.

The rearrangement uses TRBV30 and TRBJ2-4, with D uncertain. This CDR3 has 15 residues. CDR1 and CDR2 (germline): GTSNPN, SVGIG (reference sequence). V dropped 1 base and J dropped 1 base, with 11 bases sitting between them. The DNA of the CDR3 is TGTGCCTGGAGTGCCCCTAGGTTCGCCAAAAACATTCAGTACTTC. Protein sequence: CAWSAPRFAKNIQYF.

This sequence joins TRBV13 and TRBJ2-3; D possibly corresponds to TRBD2 (7 bases). Germline V gives CDR1 PRHDT, CDR2 FYEKMQ (reference sequence). The V gene lost 6 bases and the J gene lost 1 base, with 11 bases spanning the gap. The CDR3 covers 14 residues. The CDR3 DNA is TGTGCCAGCAGGGACAGCGGGGGCACAGATACGCAGTATTTT. Residues: CASRDSGGTDTQYF.

The rearrangement uses TRBV27 and TRBJ2-7; 8 bases map to TRBD2. V gave up 2 bases and J gave up 6 bases; unmatched junction bases: 9. Germline CDR1 and CDR2: MNHEY and SMNVEV (reference sequence). The CDR3 has 15 residues. The CDR3 region is CASSLRAGGAGEQYF. CDR3 sequence (DNA): TGTGCCAGCAGTTTACGTGCGGGGGGAGCCGGCGAGCAGTACTTC.

V is TRBV30 and J is TRBJ2-5; 8 bases map to TRBD2. The CDR3 is 14 residues long. Germline trimming cut 2 bases from V and 1 base from J; bases unmatched to any gene: 3. Per the germline V gene, CDR1 is GTSNPN and CDR2 is SVGIG (reference sequence). CDR3 sequence reads: CAWSFGLAQETQYF. CDR3 nucleotide sequence: TGTGCCTGGAGTTTCGGACTAGCCCAAGAGACCCAGTACTTC. Filled out from reference TRBV30 and TRBJ2-5, the complete variable domain reads SQTIHQWPATLVQPVGSPLSLECTVEGTSNPNLYWYRQAAGRGLQLLFYSVGIGQISSEVPQNLSASRPQDRQFILSSKKLLLSDSGFYLCAWSFGLAQETQYFGPGTRLLVL.

This chain joins TRBV18 and TRBJ1-1, with TRBD1 identical over 7 bases. J lost 5 bases, V lost 1 base, and 10 bases had no gene match. CDR1 KGHSH and CDR2 LQKENI come from the germline V gene. This CDR3 contains 16 residues. The CDR3 reads CASSPQYSGGVTEAFF. CDR3 DNA sequence: TGTGCCAGCTCACCACAGTACTCAGGGGGAGTGACTGAAGCTTTCTTT.

This CDR3 reads CASSATGAGQPQHF. The CDR3 DNA follows: TGTGCCAGCAGCGCCACAGGGGCCGGACAGCCCCAGCATTTT. The chain recombines TRBV9 with TRBJ1-5, with 7 bases identical to TRBD1. Looked up from germline, CDR1 is SGDLS and CDR2 is YYNGEE. The CDR3 has 14 residues. V lost 3 bases and J lost 7; bases outside the gene matches: 7.

The CDR3 DNA reads as TGTGCCATCAGTGACCGGTCTTTGACAGGGACCCCTCCTGGGGCCAACGTCCTGACTTTC. It encodes CAISDRSLTGTPPGANVLTF. The J gene is TRBJ2-6, the V gene TRBV10-3, with 7 nucleotides matching TRBD1. The ends lost 3 bases at V and 2 bases at J; junction bases unmatched: 16. Germline CDR1 ENHRY, CDR2 SYGVKD. The CDR3 extends over 20 amino acids.

The chain has TRBV7-9 and TRBJ2-4, with D unclear. V lost 1 base, J lost 0 bases, and 4 bases lay in between. Germline CDR1 is SEHNR and CDR2 is FQNEAQ (reference sequence). This CDR3 region has 14 residues. CDR3 sequence (DNA): TGTGCCAGCAGCTTAGTCATAGCCAAAAACATTCAGTACTTC. It encodes CASSLVIAKNIQYF.

This clone came up once. The rearrangement joins TRBV19 to TRBJ2-7, with D perhaps matching TRBD2 (5 bases). Trimming took off 5 bases at V and 2 bases at J, with 16 bases between the two ends. This CDR3 has 15 residues. Germline CDR1 LNHDA, CDR2 SQIVND (reference sequence). CDR3 nucleotides: TGTGCCAGTAGTGTCGAAAGCGGTCTCACCTACGAGCAGTACTTC. Amino acid sequence: CASSVESGLTYEQYF. Complete variable domain (other parts from reference TRBV19 and TRBJ2-7): DGGITQSPKYLFRKEGQNVTLSCEQNLNHDAMYWYRQDPGQGLRLIYYSQIVNDFQKGDIAEGYSVSREKKESFPLTVTSAQKNPTAFYLCASSVESGLTYEQYFGPGTRLTVT.

This clone was detected a few times. The chain employs TRBV5-6 and TRBJ2-1; 11 bases line up with TRBD1. The CDR3 runs 14 residues. V was clipped by 5 bases and J by 6 bases; unmatched bases: 4. Germline V lookup: CDR1 SGHDT, CDR2 YYEEEE. CDR3 coding DNA: TGTGCCAGCAGGGTGGGACAGGGGGTCAATGAGCAGTTCTTC. This sequence encodes CASRVGQGVNEQFF. The full variable domain, with the rest looked up from reference TRBV5-6 and TRBJ2-1, is DAGVTQSPTHLIKTRGQQVTLRCSPKSGHDTVSWYQQALGQGPQFIFQYYEEEERQRGNFPDRFSGHQFPNYSSELNVNALLLGDSALYLCASRVGQGVNEQFFGPGTRLTVL.

The chain joins TRBV4-1 to TRBJ2-1; no clear D. Germline assignment: CDR1 MGHRA and CDR2 YSYEKL. The CDR3 consists of 12 residues. V was pared by 0 bases and J by 8 bases, with 5 bases between. The CDR3 protein is CASSQDIHEQFF. The CDR3 DNA reads as TGCGCCAGCAGCCAAGATATCCATGAGCAGTTCTTC.

The chain employs TRBV7-2 and TRBJ2-1, with 9 bases aligning to TRBD1. Trimming took 3 bases from V and 6 from J; bases not matched to a gene: 6. In germline, CDR1 is SGHTA, CDR2 FQGNSA. This CDR3 contains 15 residues. CDR3 in DNA: TGTGCCAGCAGCTTGAGGGGACAGGGAAGCAATGAGCAGTTCTTC. This gives the protein CASSLRGQGSNEQFF.

J is TRBJ2-3 and V is TRBV12-2; the D call in the table, TRBD2, was not verified against the DNA. TRBV12-2 is recorded as a pseudogene. The CDR3 length is 16 residues. As DNA, the CDR3 is TGTGCAAGTCGCAAGGGACTAGCGGCCACGACAGATACGCAGTATTTT. Translating gives CASRKGLAATTDTQYF.

This clone was recorded a few times. The rearrangement joins TRBV30 to TRBJ1-4, with TRBD1 matching 7 bases. Germline values: CDR1 GTSNPN, CDR2 SVGIG (reference sequence). V was pared by 5 bases and J by 5 bases, with 5 bases of the junction left unmatched. The CDR3 is made up of 13 amino acids. The chain's CDR3 is CAWSGTVNEKLFF. CDR3 DNA: TGTGCCTGGTCTGGGACAGTGAATGAAAAACTGTTTTTT.

This chain links TRBV28 with TRBJ1-3; D is unclear. This CDR3 has 19 amino acids. V lost 6 bases and J lost 0, with 24 bases in between. CDR1 MDHEN and CDR2 SYDVKM come from the germline V gene. CDR3 sequence reads: CASRPPGQTISSSGNTIYF. The DNA of the CDR3 is TGTGCCAGCAGGCCACCGGGCCAGACTATATCGAGCTCTGGAAACACCATATATTTT.

This chain connects TRBV19 to TRBJ2-3, with a tentative D call TRBD1 (5 bases). Trimming removed 4 bases at V and 0 bases at J, with 8 bases between. The CDR3 contains 14 residues. Per the germline V gene, CDR1 is LNHDA and CDR2 is SQIVND (reference sequence). CDR3 DNA sequence: TGTGCCAGTAGTAGACAGATTAGCACAGATACGCAGTATTTT. This sequence encodes CASSRQISTDTQYF. The full variable domain, with the rest looked up from reference TRBV19 and TRBJ2-3, is DGGITQSPKYLFRKEGQNVTLSCEQNLNHDAMYWYRQDPGQGLRLIYYSQIVNDFQKGDIAEGYSVSREKKESFPLTVTSAQKNPTAFYLCASSRQISTDTQYFGPGTRLTVL.

This chain links TRBV6-6 with TRBJ2-5, with 8 positions matching TRBD1. Germline V CDR1 and CDR2: MNHNY, SVGAGI (reference sequence). This CDR3 is 13 amino acids long. V shed 5 bases, J shed 5 bases, and the junction held 4 bases outside the gene matches. DNA of the CDR3: TGTGCCAGCAGTCGGACAGGGAGGGAGACCCAGTACTTC. Protein sequence: CASSRTGRETQYF.

V usage is TRBV13 and J usage is TRBJ2-1; TRBD1 matches 7 bases. Germline CDR1 reads PRHDT; CDR2 reads FYEKMQ (reference sequence). Losses at the gene ends were 5 bases for V and 4 bases for J; bases not matched to a gene: 5. This CDR3 has 14 amino acids. The CDR3 region has the DNA TGTGCCAGCAGCCCCGGGACAGTATACAATGAGCAGTTCTTC. Translated: CASSPGTVYNEQFF.

There are a few counts of this clone. The chain has TRBV6-4 and TRBJ2-1; 11 bases map to TRBD1. The CDR3 spans 14 residues. Trimming took 5 bases from V and 8 from J; bases not matched to a gene: 5. The V gene's germline CDR1 is MRHNA and CDR2 SNTAGT. The CDR3 reads CASSTGQGADEQFF. CDR3 DNA sequence: TGTGCCAGCAGTACCGGACAGGGGGCAGATGAGCAGTTCTTC.

The rearrangement uses TRBV30 and TRBJ2-1; 11 nucleotides agree with TRBD2. The CDR3 consists of 15 residues. Looked up from germline, CDR1 is GTSNPN and CDR2 is SVGIG (reference sequence). J gave up 8 bases and V 1 base, and 7 bases lay outside the gene matches. The chain's CDR3 is CAWSGASGRYDEQFF. For the CDR3, the DNA is TGTGCCTGGAGTGGAGCTAGCGGGAGGTATGATGAGCAGTTCTTC.

This clone was detected once. The chain has TRBV30 and TRBJ1-5; D not resolved. The germline V gene encodes CDR1 GTSNPN and CDR2 SVGIG (reference sequence). This CDR3 is 14 amino acids long. The V end lost 0 bases, the J end lost 7 bases, and 13 bases lay between the germline ends. DNA of the CDR3: TGTGCCTGGAGTGTAAGAGGGCACAGACAGCCCCAGCATTTT. Its protein is CAWSVRGHRQPQHF.

This chain connects TRBV7-2 to TRBJ2-3; TRBD1 aligns across 9 bases. Germline V lookup: CDR1 SGHTA, CDR2 FQGNSA. Germline trimming cut 4 bases from V and 13 bases from J; bases unmatched to any gene: 3. The CDR3 consists of 11 residues. In DNA, the CDR3 is TGTGCCAGCAGCTCGGGGACAGGGAAGTATTTT. Amino acid sequence: CASSSGTGKYF. Looking up the rest from reference TRBV7-2 and TRBJ2-3 gives the full variable domain: GAGVSQSPSNKVTEKGKDVELRCDPISGHTALYWYRQSLGQGLEFLIYFQGNSAPDKSGLPSDRFSAERTGGSVSTLTIQRTQQEDSAVYLCASSSGTGKYFGPGTRLTVL.